The TCR beta chain under discussion was sequenced for a study of CD8 T cells in ankylosing spondylitis. Findings and limits, study-wide: Clones that were linked to disease were CD8+ and were relatively rare in peripheral blood.

A quantitative 5'-RACE method, one with molecular barcodes, was used to make TCR beta libraries. MiXCR, run by TCRdb on the 5' RACE reads, gives a single entry per CDR3 protein. The sample has roughly 180,000 distinct CDR3 sequences, roughly 10% seen once. This clonotype showed up just a few times. Its antigen is unknown. Germline CDR1 MNHEY, CDR2 SVGEGT. The J segment lost 4 bases and the V segment lost 5 bases, leaving 7 bases of the junction unmatched. The CDR3 consists of 14 residues. The chain links TRBV6-2 or TRBV6-3 to TRBJ1-2; 7 bases match TRBD1. Input material: blood, either unsorted or a sorted T cell fraction (not recorded which). The source of this sequence is a female donor with ankylosing spondylitis or in good health (not recorded which). CDR3 coding DNA: TGTGCCAGCAGTCCCCTGAGACAGGGCTATGGCTACACCTTC. Protein product: CASSPLRQGYGYTF.